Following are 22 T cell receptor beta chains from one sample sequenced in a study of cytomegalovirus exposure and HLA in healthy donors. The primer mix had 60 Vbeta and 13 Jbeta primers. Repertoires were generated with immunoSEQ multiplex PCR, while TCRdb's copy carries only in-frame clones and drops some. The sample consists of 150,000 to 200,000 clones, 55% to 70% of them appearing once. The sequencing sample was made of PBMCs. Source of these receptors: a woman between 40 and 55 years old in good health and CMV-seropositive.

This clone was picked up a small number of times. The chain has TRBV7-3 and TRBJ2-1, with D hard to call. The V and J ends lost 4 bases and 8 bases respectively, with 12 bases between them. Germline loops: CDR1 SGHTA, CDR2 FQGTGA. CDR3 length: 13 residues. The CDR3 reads CASSSYRMDEQFF. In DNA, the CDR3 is TGTGCCAGCAGCTCCTACCGTATGGATGAGCAGTTCTTC.

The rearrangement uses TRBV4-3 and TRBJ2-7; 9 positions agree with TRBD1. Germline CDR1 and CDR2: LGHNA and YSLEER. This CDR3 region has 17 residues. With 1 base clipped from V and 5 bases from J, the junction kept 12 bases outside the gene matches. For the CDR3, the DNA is TGCGCCAGCAGCCAAGTACCCACCGGGACAGGGTGGAACGAGCAGTACTTC. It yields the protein CASSQVPTGTGWNEQYF.

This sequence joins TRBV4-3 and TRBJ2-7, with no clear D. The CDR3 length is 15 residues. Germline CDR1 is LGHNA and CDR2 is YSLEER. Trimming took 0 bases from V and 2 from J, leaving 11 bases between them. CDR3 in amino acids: CASSQDPDEAYEQYF. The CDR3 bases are TGCGCCAGCAGCCAAGACCCCGACGAGGCCTACGAGCAGTACTTC.

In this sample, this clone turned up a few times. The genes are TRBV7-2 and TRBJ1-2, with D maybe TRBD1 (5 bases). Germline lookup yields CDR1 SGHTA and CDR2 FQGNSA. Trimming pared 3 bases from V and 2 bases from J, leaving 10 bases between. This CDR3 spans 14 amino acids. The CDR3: CASSLDGGNYGYTF. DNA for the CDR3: TGTGCCAGCAGCTTGGACGGGGGGAACTATGGCTACACCTTC.

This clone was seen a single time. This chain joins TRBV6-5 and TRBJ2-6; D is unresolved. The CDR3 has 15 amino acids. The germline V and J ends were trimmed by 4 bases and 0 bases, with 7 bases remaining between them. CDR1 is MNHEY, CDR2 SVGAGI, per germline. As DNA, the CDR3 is TGTGCCAGCAGTTTCGACACCTCTGGGGCCAACGTCCTGACTTTC. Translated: CASSFDTSGANVLTF.

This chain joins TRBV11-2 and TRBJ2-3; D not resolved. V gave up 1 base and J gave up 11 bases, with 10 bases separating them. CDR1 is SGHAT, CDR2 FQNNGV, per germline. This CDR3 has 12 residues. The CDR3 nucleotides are TGTGCCAGCAGCTTAGTGGGCGAAGGGCAGTATTTT. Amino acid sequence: CASSLVGEGQYF.

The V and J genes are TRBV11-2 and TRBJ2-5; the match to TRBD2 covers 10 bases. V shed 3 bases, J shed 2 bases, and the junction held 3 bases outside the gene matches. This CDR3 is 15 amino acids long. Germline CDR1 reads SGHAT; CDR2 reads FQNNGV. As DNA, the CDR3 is TGTGCCAGCAGCTTCGAGGGACTAGCGCAAGAGACCCAGTACTTC. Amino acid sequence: CASSFEGLAQETQYF. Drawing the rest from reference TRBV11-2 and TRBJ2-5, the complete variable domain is EAGVAQSPRYKIIEKRQSVAFWCNPISGHATLYWYQQILGQGPKLLIQFQNNGVVDDSQLPKDRFSAERLKGVDSTLKIQPAKLEDSAVYLCASSFEGLAQETQYFGPGTRLLVL.

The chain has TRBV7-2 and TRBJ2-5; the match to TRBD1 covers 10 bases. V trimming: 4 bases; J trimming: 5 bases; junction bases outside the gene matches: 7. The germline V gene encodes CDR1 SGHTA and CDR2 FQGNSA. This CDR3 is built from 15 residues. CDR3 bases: TGTGCCAGCAGCTCCCGACAGGGGGCGGCCGAGACCCAGTACTTC. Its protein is CASSSRQGAAETQYF. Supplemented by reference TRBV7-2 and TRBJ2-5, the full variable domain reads GAGVSQSPSNKVTEKGKDVELRCDPISGHTALYWYRQSLGQGLEFLIYFQGNSAPDKSGLPSDRFSAERTGGSVSTLTIQRTQQEDSAVYLCASSSRQGAAETQYFGPGTRLLVL.

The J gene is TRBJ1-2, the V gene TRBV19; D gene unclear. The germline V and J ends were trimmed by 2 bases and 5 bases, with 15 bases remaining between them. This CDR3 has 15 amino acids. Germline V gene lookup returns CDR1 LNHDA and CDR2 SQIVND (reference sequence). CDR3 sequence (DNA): TGTGCCAGTAGTATACCCCCCGCAGCGGCTTATGGCTACACCTTC. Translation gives CASSIPPAAAYGYTF.

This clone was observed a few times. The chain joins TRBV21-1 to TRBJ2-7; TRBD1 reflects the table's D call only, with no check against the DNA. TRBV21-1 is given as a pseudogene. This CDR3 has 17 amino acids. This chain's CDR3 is CASSLRAGGMSSYEQYF. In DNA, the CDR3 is TGTGCCAGCAGCCTCCGTGCAGGGGGTATGAGCTCCTACGAGCAGTACTTC.

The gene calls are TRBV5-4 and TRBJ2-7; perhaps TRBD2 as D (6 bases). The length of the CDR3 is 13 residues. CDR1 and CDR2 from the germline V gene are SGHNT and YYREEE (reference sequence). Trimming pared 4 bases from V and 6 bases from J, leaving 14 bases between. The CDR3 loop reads CASSPGGVSEQYF. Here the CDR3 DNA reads TGTGCCAGCAGCCCCGGAGGGGTCTCCGAGCAGTACTTC.

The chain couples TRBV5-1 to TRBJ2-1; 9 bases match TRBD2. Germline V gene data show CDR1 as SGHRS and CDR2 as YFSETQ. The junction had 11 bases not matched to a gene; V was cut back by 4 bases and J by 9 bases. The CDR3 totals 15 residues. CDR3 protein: CASSPGLARPCEQFF. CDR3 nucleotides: TGCGCCAGCAGCCCCGGACTAGCGAGACCCTGTGAGCAGTTCTTC.

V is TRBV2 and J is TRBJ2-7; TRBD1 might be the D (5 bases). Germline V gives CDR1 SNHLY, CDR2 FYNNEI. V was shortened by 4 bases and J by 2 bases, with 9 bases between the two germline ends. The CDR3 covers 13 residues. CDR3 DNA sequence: TGTGCCAGCAGTGCCAGGGATACCTACGAGCAGTACTTC. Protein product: CASSARDTYEQYF.

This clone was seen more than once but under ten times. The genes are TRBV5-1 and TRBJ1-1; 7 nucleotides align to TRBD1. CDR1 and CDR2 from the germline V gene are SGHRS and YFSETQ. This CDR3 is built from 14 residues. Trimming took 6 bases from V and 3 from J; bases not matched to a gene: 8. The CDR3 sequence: CASKLEGADTEAFF. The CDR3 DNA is TGCGCCAGCAAGTTGGAGGGGGCGGACACTGAAGCTTTCTTT.

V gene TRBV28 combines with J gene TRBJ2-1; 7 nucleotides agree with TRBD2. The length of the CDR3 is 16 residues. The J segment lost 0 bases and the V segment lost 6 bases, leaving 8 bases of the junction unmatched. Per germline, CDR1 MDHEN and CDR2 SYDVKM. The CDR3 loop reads CASRGRVFSSYNEQFF. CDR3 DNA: TGTGCCAGCAGGGGGAGGGTCTTTAGCTCCTACAATGAGCAGTTCTTC. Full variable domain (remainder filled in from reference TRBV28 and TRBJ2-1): DVKVTQSSRYLVKRTGEKVFLECVQDMDHENMFWYRQDPGLGLRLIYFSYDVKMKEKGDIPEGYSVSREKKERFSLILESASTNQTSMYLCASRGRVFSSYNEQFFGPGTRLTVL.

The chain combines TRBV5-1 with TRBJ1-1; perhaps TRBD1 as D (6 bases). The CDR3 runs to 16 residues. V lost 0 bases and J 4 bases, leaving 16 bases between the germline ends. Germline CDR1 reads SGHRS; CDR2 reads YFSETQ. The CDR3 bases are TGCGCCAGCAGCTTGGCAGGGGTCCCTGCGGGCACTGAAGCTTTCTTT. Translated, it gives CASSLAGVPAGTEAFF.

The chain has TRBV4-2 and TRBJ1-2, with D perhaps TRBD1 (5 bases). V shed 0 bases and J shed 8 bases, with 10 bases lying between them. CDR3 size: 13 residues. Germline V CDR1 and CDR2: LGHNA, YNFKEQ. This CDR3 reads CASSQEGGTGYTF. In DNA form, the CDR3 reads TGTGCCAGCAGCCAAGAGGGGGGGACCGGCTACACCTTC.

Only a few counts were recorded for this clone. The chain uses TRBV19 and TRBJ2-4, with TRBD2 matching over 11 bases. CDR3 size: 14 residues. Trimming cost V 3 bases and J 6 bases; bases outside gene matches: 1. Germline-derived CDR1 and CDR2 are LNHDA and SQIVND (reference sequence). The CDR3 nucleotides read TGTGCCAGTAGTATGGGACTAGCGGTAAACATTCAGTACTTC. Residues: CASSMGLAVNIQYF.

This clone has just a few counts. Written as DNA, the CDR3 is TGTGCCAGCAGCCTCGGACAGGGGGGTGGCTACACCTTC. Amino acid sequence: CASSLGQGGGYTF. The chain has TRBV28 and TRBJ1-2, with TRBD1 identical over 10 bases. CDR1 MDHEN and CDR2 SYDVKM come from the germline V gene. V shed 6 bases, J shed 7 bases, and the junction held 5 bases outside the gene matches. The CDR3 covers 13 residues.

CDR3 residues: CASTRTGGEKLFF. In DNA, the CDR3 is TGCGCCAGCACCAGGACAGGGGGCGAAAAACTGTTTTTT. The chain joins TRBV5-1 to TRBJ1-4; 11 bases are shared with TRBD1. Germline V CDR1 and CDR2: SGHRS, YFSETQ. V shed 6 bases, J shed 8 bases, and the junction held 3 bases outside the gene matches. The CDR3 totals 13 residues.

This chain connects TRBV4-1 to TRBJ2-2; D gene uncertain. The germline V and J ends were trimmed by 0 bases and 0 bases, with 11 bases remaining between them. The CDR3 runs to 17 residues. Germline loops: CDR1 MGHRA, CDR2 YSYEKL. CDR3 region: CASSQEPVAPNTGELFF. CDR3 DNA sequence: TGCGCCAGCAGCCAAGAACCCGTAGCACCGAACACCGGGGAGCTGTTTTTT.

CDR3 residues: CSVRDRGRETQYF. CDR3 DNA: TGCAGCGTCCGGGACAGGGGGCGAGAGACCCAGTACTTC. V gene TRBV29-1 combines with J gene TRBJ2-5; 12 positions agree with TRBD1. V lost 6 bases and J lost 4; bases outside the gene matches: 3. Germline V gene data show CDR1 as SQVTM and CDR2 as ANQGSEA. The CDR3 runs 13 residues.